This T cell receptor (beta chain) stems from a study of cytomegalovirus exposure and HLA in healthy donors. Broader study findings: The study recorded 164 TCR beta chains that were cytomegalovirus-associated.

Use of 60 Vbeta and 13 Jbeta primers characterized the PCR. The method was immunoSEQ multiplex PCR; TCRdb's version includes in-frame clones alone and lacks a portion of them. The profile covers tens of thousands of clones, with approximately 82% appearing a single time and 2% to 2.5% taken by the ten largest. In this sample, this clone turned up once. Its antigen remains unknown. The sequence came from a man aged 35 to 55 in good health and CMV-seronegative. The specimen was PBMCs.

The CDR3: CAISERGLRDRGQEGYGYTF. In DNA, the CDR3 is TGTGCCATCAGTGAAAGGGGGCTCCGGGACAGGGGGCAAGAAGGATATGGCTACACCTTC. V and J are TRBV10-3 and TRBJ1-2; 12 positions agree with TRBD1. The CDR3 is 20 amino acids. In germline, CDR1 is ENHRY, CDR2 SYGVKD. V was clipped by 3 bases and J by 5 bases; unmatched bases: 19.